This T cell receptor beta chain originates from a study of spatial heterogeneity in lung cancer. Study summary: Each distinct TCR and UMI combination averaged more than ten appearances in raw reads.

This sample's time point: sample taken at primary tumor resection. Whole RNA came from tumor, nontumor lung or frozen PBMC and was sequenced without being sorted. Samples came from some 71 TRACERx patients with untreated early-stage lung cancer. There are many counts of this clonotype. CDR1 KGHSH and CDR2 LQKENI come from the germline V gene. V was clipped by 3 bases and J by 3 bases; unmatched bases: 3. This CDR3 contains 14 residues. Each TCR cDNA molecule bore a unique molecular identifier. TCRdb reanalysed the 5' RACE reads using MiXCR and keeps one entry per CDR3 protein. The sample yields fewer than 6,500 distinct CDR3 sequences, around 13% seen once.

Sequencing used normal lung tissue next to the tumor, obtained at surgery. This TCR was recovered from a male donor with early-stage non-small cell lung cancer. This chain joins TRBV18 and TRBJ2-5, with 8 positions matching TRBD1. As DNA, the CDR3 is TGTGCCAGCTCACCCGGACAGGGAAAAGAGACCCAGTACTTC. It translates to CASSPGQGKETQYF.